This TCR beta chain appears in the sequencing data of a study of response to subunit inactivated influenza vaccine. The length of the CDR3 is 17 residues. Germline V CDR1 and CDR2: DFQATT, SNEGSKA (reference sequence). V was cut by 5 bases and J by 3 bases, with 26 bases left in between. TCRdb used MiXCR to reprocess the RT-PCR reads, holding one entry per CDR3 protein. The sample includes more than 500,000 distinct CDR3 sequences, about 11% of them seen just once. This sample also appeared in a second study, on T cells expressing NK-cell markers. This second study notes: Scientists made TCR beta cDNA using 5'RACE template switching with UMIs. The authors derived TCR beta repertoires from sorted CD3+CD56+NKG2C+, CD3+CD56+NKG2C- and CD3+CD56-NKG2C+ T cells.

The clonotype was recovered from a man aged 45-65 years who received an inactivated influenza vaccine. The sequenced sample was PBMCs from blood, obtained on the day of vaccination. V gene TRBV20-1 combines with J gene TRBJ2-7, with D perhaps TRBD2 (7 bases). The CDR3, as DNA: TGCAGTGCTCGGGGGGCAAGTTACGGGACAAGAGACTACGAGCAGTACTTC. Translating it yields CSARGASYGTRDYEQYF.